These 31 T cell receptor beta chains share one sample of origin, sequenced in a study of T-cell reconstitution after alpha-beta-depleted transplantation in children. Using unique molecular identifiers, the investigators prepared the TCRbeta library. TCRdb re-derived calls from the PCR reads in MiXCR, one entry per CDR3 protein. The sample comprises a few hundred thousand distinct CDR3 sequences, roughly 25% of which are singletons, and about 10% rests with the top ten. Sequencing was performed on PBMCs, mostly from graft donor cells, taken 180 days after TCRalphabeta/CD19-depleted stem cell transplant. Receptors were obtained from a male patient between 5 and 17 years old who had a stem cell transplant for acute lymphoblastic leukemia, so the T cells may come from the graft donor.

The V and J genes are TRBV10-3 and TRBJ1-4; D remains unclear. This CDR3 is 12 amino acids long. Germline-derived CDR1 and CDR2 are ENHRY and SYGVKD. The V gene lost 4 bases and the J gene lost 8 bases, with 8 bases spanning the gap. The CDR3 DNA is TGTGCCATCAGTGCGGTCGGCGAAAAACTGTTTTTT. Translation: CAISAVGEKLFF.

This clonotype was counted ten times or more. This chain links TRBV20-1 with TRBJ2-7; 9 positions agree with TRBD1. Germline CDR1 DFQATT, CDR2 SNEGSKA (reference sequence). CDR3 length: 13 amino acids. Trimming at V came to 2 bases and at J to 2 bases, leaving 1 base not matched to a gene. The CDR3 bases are TGCAGTGCTAGACGACAGGGGGCCTACGAGCAGTACTTC. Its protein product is CSARRQGAYEQYF.

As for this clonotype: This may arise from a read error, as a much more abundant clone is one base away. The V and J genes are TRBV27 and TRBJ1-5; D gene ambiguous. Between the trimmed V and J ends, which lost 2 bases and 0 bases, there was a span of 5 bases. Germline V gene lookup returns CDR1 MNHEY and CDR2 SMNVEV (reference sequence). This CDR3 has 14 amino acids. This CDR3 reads CASSLKGSNQPQHF. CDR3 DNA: TGTGCCAGCAGTTTAAAGGGTAGCAATCAGCCCCAGCATTTT.

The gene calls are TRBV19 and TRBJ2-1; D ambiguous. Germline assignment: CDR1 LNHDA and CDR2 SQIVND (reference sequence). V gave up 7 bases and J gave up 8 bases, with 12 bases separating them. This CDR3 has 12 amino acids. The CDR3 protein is CASIGSPHEQFF. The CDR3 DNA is TGTGCCAGTATCGGGTCACCCCATGAGCAGTTCTTC.

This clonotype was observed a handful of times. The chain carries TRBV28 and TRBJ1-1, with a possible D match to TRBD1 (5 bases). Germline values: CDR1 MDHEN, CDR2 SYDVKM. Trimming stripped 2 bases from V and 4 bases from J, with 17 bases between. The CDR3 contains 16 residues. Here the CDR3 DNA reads TGTGCCAGCAGTTTAGCACGGAAGGGGCGGGTCACTGAAGCTTTCTTT. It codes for CASSLARKGRVTEAFF.

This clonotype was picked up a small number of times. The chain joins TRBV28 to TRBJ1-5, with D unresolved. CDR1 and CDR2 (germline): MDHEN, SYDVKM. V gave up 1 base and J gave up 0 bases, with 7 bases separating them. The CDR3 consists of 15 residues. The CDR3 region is CASSLYGHSNQPQHF. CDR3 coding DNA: TGTGCCAGCAGTTTATACGGGCATAGCAATCAGCCCCAGCATTTT.

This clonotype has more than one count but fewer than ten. The CDR3 DNA is TGCAGTGCTAGATTTCCGGGGCAACAGCAGTTCTTC. This sequence encodes CSARFPGQQQFF. The chain is built from TRBV20-1 and TRBJ2-1; D tentatively fits TRBD1 or TRBD2 (5 bases each). The V gene lost 2 bases and the J gene lost 11 bases, with 13 bases spanning the gap. This CDR3 is built from 12 residues. The germline V gene has CDR1 DFQATT and CDR2 SNEGSKA (reference sequence).

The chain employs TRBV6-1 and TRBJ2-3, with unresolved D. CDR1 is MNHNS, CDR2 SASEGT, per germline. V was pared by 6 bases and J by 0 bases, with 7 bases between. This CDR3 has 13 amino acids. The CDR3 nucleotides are TGTGCCAGCAGGCCCGACAGCACAGATACGCAGTATTTT. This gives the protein CASRPDSTDTQYF.

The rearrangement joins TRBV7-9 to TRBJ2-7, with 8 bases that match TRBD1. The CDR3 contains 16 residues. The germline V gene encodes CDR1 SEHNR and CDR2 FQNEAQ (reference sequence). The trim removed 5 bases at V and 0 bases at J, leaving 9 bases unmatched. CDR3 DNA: TGTGCCAGCAGCGATACGACAGGGGCTTTCTCCTACGAGCAGTACTTC. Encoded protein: CASSDTTGAFSYEQYF.

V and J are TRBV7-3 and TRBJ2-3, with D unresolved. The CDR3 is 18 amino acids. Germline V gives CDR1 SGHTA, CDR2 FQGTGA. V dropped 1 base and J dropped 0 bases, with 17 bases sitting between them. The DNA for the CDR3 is TGTGCCAGCAGCTTAAAAATTTGGGCGGAGCCTAGCACAGATACGCAGTATTTT. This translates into CASSLKIWAEPSTDTQYF. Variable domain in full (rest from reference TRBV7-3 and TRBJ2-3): GAGVSQTPSNKVTEKGKYVELRCDPISGHTALYWYRQSLGQGPEFLIYFQGTGAADDSGLPNDRFFAVRPEGSVSTLKIQRTERGDSAVYLCASSLKIWAEPSTDTQYFGPGTRLTVL.

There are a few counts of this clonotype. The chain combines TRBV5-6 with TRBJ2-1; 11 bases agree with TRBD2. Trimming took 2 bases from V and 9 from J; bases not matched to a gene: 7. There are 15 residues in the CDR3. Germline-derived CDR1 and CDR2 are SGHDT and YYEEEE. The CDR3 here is CASSLRLAGGGEQFF. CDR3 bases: TGTGCCAGCAGCTTACGGCTAGCGGGGGGCGGTGAGCAGTTCTTC.

This CDR3 is CASSLVAASSYNSPLHF. DNA of the CDR3: TGCGCCAGCAGCTTGGTGGCGGCTAGCTCCTATAATTCACCCCTCCACTTT. The J gene is TRBJ1-6, the V gene TRBV5-1; D gene unclear. V lost 0 bases and J 0 bases, leaving 10 bases between the germline ends. The V gene's germline CDR1 is SGHRS and CDR2 YFSETQ. The CDR3 spans 17 residues. Variable domain in full (rest from reference TRBV5-1 and TRBJ1-6): KAGVTQTPRYLIKTRGQQVTLSCSPISGHRSVSWYQQTPGQGLQFLFEYFSETQRNKGNFPGRFSGRQFSNSRSEMNVSTLELGDSALYLCASSLVAASSYNSPLHFGNGTRLTVT.

CDR3 amino acids: CATSQRSSYNEQFF. CDR3 nucleotide sequence: TGTGCCACCAGTCAGCGGAGCTCCTACAATGAGCAGTTCTTC. The chain carries TRBV24-1 and TRBJ2-1, with D maybe TRBD2 (5 bases). The germline V and J ends were trimmed by 6 bases and 0 bases, with 8 bases remaining between them. The CDR3 totals 14 residues. The germline gives CDR1 KGHDR, CDR2 SFDVKD.

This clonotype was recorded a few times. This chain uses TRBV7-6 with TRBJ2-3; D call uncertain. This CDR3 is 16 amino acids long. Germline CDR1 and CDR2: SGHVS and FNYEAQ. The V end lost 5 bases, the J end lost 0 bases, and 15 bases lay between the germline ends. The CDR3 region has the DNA TGTGCCAGCAGCCCCTGGGCCCCATCTAGCACAGATACGCAGTATTTT. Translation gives CASSPWAPSSTDTQYF.

CDR3 region: CSARGRGRELGHGYTF. CDR3 bases: TGCAGTGCTAGGGGGAGGGGGAGGGAATTGGGCCATGGCTACACCTTC. The chain employs TRBV20-1 and TRBJ1-2; maybe TRBD1 (6 bases). Germline V gene data show CDR1 as DFQATT and CDR2 as SNEGSKA (reference sequence). The CDR3 length is 16 residues. With 3 bases removed from V and 6 bases from J, the gap between germline ends came to 23 bases.

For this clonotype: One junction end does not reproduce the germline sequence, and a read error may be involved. The CDR3 region has the DNA TGTGCCAGCAGTTTAGAATTGGGGACAGAGGACTACGAGAAGTACTTC. Translated, it gives CASSLELGTEDYEKYF. The chain recombines TRBV12-3 or TRBV12-4 with TRBJ2-7, with D maybe TRBD1 (7 bases). The CDR3 is 16 residues long.

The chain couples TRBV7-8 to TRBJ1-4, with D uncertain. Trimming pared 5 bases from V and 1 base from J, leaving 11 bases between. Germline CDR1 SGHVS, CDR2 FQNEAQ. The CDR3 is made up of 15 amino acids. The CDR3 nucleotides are TGTGCCAGCAGCCAGGAGCCCGGAACTAATGAAAAACTGTTTTTT. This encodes CASSQEPGTNEKLFF.

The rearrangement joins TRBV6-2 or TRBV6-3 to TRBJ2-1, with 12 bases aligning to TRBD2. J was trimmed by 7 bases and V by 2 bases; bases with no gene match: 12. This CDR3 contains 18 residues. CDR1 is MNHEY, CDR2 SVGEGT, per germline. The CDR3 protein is CASSYPIRLAGEGNEQFF. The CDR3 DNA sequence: TGTGCCAGCAGTTACCCGATCAGACTAGCGGGAGAAGGAAATGAGCAGTTCTTC.

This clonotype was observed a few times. CDR3 DNA sequence: TGTGCCAGCAGCTTAACCTTAGCAGGGGCGTACAATGAGCAGTTCTTC. Amino acids: CASSLTLAGAYNEQFF. This chain links TRBV7-6 with TRBJ2-1; possibly TRBD1 for D (6 bases). Germline-derived CDR1 and CDR2 are SGHVS and FNYEAQ. Trimming shortened V by 2 bases and J by 4 bases, and 15 bases separated the two germline ends. This CDR3 spans 16 amino acids.

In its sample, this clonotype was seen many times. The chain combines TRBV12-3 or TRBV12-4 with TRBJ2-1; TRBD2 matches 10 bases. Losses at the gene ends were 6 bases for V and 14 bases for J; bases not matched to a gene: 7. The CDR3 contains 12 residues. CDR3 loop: CASSPSGSVKFF. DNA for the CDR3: TGTGCCAGCAGCCCTAGCGGGAGTGTAAAGTTCTTC.

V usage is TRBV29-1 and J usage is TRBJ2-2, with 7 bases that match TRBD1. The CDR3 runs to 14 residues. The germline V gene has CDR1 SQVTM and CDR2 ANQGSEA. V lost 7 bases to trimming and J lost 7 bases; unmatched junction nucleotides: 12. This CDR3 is CSASRDRLRGELFF. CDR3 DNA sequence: TGCAGCGCCTCACGGGACAGACTGCGCGGGGAGCTGTTTTTT.

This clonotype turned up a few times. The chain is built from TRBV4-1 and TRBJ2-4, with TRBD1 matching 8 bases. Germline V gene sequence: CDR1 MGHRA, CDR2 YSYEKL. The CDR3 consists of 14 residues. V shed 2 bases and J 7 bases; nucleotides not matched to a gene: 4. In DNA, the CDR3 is TGCGCCAGCAGCCAAACCGGGACAGGTAACATTCAGTACTTC. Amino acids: CASSQTGTGNIQYF.

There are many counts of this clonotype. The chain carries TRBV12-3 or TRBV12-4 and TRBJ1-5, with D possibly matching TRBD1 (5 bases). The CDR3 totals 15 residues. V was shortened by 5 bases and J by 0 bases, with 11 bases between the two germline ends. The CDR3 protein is CASSPEGVSNQPQHF. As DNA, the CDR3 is TGTGCCAGCAGTCCAGAAGGGGTTAGCAATCAGCCCCAGCATTTT.

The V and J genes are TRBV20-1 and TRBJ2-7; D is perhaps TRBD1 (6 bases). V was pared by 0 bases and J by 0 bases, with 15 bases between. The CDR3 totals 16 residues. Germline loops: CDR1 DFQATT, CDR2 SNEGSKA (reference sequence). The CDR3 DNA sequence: TGCAGTGCTAGAGATCCCACGACAGGCATCTCCTACGAGCAGTACTTC. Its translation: CSARDPTTGISYEQYF.

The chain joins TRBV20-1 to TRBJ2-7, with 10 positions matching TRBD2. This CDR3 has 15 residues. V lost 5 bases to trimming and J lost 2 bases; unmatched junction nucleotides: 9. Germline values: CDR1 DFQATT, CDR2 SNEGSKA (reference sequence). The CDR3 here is CSAAPGLAYTYEQYF. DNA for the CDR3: TGCAGTGCTGCTCCGGGACTAGCGTATACCTACGAGCAGTACTTC.

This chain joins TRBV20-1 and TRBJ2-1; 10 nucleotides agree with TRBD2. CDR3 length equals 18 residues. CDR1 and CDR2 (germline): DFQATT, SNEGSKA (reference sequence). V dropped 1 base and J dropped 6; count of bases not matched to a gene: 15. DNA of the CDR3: TGCAGTGCTAGAGGGCGGGTAGCGGGAGGAGCTTGGGGCAATGAGCAGTTCTTC. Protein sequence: CSARGRVAGGAWGNEQFF.

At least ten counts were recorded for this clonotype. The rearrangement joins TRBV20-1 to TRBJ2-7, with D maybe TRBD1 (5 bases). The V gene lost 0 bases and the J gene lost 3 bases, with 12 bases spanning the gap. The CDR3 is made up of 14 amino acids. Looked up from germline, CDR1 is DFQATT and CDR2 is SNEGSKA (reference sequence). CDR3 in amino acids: CSARDLRGSYEQYF. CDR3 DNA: TGCAGTGCTAGAGATCTAAGGGGCAGCTACGAGCAGTACTTC.

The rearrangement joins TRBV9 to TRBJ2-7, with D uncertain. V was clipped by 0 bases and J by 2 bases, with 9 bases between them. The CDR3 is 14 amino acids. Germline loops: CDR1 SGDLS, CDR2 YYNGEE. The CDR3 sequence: CASSVGAETYEQYF. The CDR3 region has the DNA TGTGCCAGCAGCGTAGGTGCAGAGACCTACGAGCAGTACTTC.

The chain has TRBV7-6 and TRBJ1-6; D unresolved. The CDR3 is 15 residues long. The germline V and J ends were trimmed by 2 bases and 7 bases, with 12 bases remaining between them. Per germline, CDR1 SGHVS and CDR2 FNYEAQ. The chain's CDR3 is CASSLLIQRNSPLHF. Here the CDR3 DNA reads TGTGCCAGCAGCTTATTGATCCAGCGAAATTCACCCCTCCACTTT.

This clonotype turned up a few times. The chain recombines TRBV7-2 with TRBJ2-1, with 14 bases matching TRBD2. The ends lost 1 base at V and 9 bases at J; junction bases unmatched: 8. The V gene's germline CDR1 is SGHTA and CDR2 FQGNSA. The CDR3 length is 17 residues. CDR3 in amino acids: CASSLGRLAGGPGEQFF. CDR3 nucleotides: TGTGCCAGCAGCTTAGGTAGACTAGCGGGAGGGCCCGGTGAGCAGTTCTTC.

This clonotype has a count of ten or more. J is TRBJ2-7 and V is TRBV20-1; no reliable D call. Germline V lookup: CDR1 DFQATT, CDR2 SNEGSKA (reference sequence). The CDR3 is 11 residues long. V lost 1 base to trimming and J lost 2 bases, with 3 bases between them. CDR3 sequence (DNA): TGCAGTGCTAGAGCCGCCTACGAGCAGTACTTC. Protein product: CSARAAYEQYF.